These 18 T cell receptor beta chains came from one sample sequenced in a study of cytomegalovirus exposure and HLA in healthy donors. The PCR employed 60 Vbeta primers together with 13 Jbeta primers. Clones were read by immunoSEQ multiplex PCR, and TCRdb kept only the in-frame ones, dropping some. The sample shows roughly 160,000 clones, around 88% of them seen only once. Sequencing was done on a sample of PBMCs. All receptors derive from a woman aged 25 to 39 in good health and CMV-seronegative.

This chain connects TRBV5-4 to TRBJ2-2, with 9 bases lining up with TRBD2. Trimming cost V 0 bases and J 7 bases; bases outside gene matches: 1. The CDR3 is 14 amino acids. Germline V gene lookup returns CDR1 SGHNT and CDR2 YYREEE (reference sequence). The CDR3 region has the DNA TGTGCCAGCAGCTTGGCAGCGGGGGGCGGGGAGCTGTTTTTT. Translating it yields CASSLAAGGGELFF.

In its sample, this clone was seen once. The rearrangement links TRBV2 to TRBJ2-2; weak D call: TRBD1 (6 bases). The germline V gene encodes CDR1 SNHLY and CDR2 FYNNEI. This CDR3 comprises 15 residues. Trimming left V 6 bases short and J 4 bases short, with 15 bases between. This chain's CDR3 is CASRPDRTGTGELFF. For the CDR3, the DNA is TGTGCCAGCAGGCCAGACAGGACGGGCACCGGGGAGCTGTTTTTT.

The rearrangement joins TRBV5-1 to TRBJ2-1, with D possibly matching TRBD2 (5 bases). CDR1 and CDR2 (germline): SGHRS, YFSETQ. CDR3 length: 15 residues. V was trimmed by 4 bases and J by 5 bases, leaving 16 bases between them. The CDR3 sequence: CASSVIRGTNNEQFF. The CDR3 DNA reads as TGCGCCAGCAGCGTCATCCGGGGAACAAACAATGAGCAGTTCTTC.

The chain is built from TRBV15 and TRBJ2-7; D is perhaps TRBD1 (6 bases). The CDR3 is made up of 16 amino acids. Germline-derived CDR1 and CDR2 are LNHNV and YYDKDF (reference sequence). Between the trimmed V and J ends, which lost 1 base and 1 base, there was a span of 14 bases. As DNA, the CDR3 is TGTGCCACCAGCAGAGCCCCCCAAGGGGGATCCTACGAGCAGTACTTC. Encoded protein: CATSRAPQGGSYEQYF.

This chain's CDR3 is CASSVTGWNTEAFF. CDR3 DNA: TGTGCCAGCAGCGTAACCGGGTGGAACACTGAAGCTTTCTTT. This chain connects TRBV9 to TRBJ1-1; D not certain. The ends were cut back, 1 base at V and 1 base at J, with 8 bases in the middle. This CDR3 is built from 14 residues. CDR1 and CDR2 (germline): SGDLS, YYNGEE.

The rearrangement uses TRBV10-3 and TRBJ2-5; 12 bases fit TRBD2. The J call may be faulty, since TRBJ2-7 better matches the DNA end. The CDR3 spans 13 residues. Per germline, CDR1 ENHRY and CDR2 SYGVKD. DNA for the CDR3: TGTGCCACCTGGACTAGCGGGAACTACGAGCAGTACTTC. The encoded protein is CATWTSGNYEQYF.

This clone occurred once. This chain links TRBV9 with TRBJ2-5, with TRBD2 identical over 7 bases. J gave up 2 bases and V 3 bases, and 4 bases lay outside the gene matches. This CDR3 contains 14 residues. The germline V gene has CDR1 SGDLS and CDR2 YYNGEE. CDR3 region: CASSGLGLQETQYF. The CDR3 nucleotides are TGTGCCAGCAGCGGGCTGGGACTACAAGAGACCCAGTACTTC.

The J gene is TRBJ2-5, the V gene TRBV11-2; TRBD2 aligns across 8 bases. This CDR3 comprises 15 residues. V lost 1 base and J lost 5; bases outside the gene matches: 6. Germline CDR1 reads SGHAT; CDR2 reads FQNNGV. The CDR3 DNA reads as TGTGCCAGCAGCTTAGGAGCCCCGGGGGGGGAGACCCAGTACTTC. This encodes CASSLGAPGGETQYF.

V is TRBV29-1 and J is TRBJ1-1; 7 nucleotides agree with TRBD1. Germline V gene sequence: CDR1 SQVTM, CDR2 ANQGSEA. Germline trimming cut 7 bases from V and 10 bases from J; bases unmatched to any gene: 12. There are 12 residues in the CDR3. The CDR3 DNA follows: TGCAGCGCCGAGCCAGGGGGAAAAGGAGCTTTCTTT. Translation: CSAEPGGKGAFF.

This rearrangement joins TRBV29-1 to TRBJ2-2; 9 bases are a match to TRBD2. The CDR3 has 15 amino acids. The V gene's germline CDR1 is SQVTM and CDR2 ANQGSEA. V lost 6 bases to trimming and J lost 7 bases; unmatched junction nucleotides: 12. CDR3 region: CSVARSGSSIGELFF. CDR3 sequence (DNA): TGCAGCGTAGCCCGTAGCGGGAGTTCCATCGGGGAGCTGTTTTTT.

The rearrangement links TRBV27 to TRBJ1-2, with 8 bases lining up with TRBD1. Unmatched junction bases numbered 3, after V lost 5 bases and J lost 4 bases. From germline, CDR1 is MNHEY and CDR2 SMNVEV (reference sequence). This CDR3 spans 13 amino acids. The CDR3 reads CASSPDRGYGYTF. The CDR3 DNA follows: TGTGCCAGCAGTCCTGACAGGGGCTATGGCTACACCTTC.

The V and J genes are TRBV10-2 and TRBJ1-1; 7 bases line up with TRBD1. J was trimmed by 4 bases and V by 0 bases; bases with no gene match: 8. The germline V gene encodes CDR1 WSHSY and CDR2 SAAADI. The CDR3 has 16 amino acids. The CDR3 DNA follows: TGCGCCAGCAGTGAGTCGAAAGGGGGCAAGGCCACTGAAGCTTTCTTT. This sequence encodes CASSESKGGKATEAFF.

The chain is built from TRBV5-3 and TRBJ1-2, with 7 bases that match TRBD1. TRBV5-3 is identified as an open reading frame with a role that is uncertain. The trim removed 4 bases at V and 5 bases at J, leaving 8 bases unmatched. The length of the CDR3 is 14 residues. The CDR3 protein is CARSRRQGPYGYTF. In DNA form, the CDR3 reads TGTGCCAGAAGCCGACGACAGGGTCCGTATGGCTACACCTTC.

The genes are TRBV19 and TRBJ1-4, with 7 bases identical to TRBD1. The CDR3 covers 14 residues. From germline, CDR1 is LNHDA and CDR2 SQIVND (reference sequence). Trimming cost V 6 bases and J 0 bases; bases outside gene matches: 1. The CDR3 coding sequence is TGTGCCAGTAGCGGGACAGCAACTAATGAAAAACTGTTTTTT. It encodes CASSGTATNEKLFF.

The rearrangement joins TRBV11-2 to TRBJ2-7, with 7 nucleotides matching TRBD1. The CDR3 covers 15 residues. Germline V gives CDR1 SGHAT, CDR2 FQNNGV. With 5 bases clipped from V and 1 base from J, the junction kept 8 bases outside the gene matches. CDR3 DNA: TGTGCCAGCAGCCTGCCCGGGACAGCTTCCTACGAGCAGTACTTC. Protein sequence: CASSLPGTASYEQYF.

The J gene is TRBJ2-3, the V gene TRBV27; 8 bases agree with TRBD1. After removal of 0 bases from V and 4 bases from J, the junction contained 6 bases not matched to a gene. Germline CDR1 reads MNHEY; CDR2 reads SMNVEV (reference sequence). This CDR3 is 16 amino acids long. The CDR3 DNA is TGTGCCAGCAGTTTATCGCCAGGGGGCGCAGCAGATACGCAGTATTTT. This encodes CASSLSPGGAADTQYF.

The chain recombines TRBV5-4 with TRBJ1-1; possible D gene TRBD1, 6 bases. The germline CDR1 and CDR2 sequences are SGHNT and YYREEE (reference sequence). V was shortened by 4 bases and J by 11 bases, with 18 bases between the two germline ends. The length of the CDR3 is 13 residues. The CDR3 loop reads CASSTKGGLLAFF. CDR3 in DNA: TGTGCCAGCAGCACGAAAGGGGGATTGTTGGCTTTCTTT.

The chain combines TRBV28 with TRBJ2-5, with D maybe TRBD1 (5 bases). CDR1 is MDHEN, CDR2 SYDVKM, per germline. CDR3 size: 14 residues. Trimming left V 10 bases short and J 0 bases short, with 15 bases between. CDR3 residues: CATRTRGYQETQYF. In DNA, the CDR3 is TGTGCCACCAGGACAAGGGGCTACCAAGAGACCCAGTACTTC.